The T cell receptor beta chain under discussion was sequenced for a study of blood T cell repertoires in COVID-19. CDR1 is LNHDA and CDR2 is SQIVND in the germline V gene (reference sequence). The length of the CDR3 is 15 residues. V was cut by 3 bases and J by 0 bases, with 12 bases left in between. Profiled with immunoSEQ multiplex PCR; TCRdb holds only in-frame clones, not every one. Among fewer than 200,000 clones listed, under 85% were seen once. The sequencing sample was made of peripheral blood. This sequence joins TRBV19 and TRBJ2-7; D unresolved. The TCR originated in a woman over 75 with acute or convalescent COVID-19. CDR3 nucleotide sequence: TGTGCCAGTAGTATTAATGGCCAGTTCTCCTACGAGCAGTACTTC. Translated: CASSINGQFSYEQYF.